The 21 T cell receptor beta chains listed next were all sequenced from one sample in a study of blood T cell repertoires in COVID-19. Method: immunoSEQ multiplex PCR; TCRdb's copy keeps in-frame clones and lacks some. The sample shows 30,000 to 35,000 clones, about nine tenths of them seen only once. Sequencing was performed on peripheral blood. These receptors all come from a man aged 55 to 69 with active COVID-19.

V and J are TRBV7-6 and TRBJ2-3, with 10 bases fitting TRBD2. The germline gives CDR1 SGHVS, CDR2 FNYEAQ. The CDR3 runs to 15 residues. Trimming at V came to 5 bases and at J to 2 bases, leaving 4 bases not matched to a gene. The CDR3 loop is CASSGSGGITDTQYF. CDR3 in DNA: TGTGCCAGCAGCGGTAGCGGGGGGATCACAGATACGCAGTATTTT.

Note on this clone: This same CDR3 is encoded by further DNA sequences in the sample. The chain couples TRBV18 to TRBJ2-7; 7 bases are a match to TRBD1. The CDR3 consists of 13 residues. J was trimmed by 3 bases and V by 3 bases; bases with no gene match: 2. The germline CDR1 and CDR2 sequences are KGHSH and LQKENI. As DNA, the CDR3 is TGTGCCAGCTCACCCGGGACAGACTACGAGCAGTACTTC. Amino acid sequence: CASSPGTDYEQYF.

The CDR3, as DNA: TGTGCCAGCAGCCCAGCAGGACAGACCTACGAGCAGTACTTC. Translating gives CASSPAGQTYEQYF. The chain is built from TRBV7-2 and TRBJ2-7, with D possibly being TRBD1 (6 bases). This CDR3 comprises 14 residues. From germline, CDR1 is SGHTA and CDR2 FQGNSA. V was cut by 5 bases and J by 2 bases, with 13 bases left in between. Full variable domain (remainder filled in from reference TRBV7-2 and TRBJ2-7): GAGVSQSPSNKVTEKGKDVELRCDPISGHTALYWYRQSLGQGLEFLIYFQGNSAPDKSGLPSDRFSAERTGGSVSTLTIQRTQQEDSAVYLCASSPAGQTYEQYFGPGTRLTVT.

The chain employs TRBV3-1 (or the pseudogene TRBV3-2) and TRBJ2-3, with D uncertain. CDR1 and CDR2 (germline): LGHDT, YNNKEL (reference sequence). This CDR3 has 13 residues. Trimming took off 5 bases at V and 2 bases at J, with 8 bases between the two ends. The CDR3 DNA reads TGTGCCAGCAGCGATAGAATCACAGATACGCAGTATTTT. It yields the protein CASSDRITDTQYF.

The chain uses TRBV7-2 and TRBJ2-2; D is uncertain. Germline V gives CDR1 SGHTA, CDR2 FQGNSA. V lost 6 bases, J lost 5 bases, and 13 bases lay in between. CDR3 size: 14 residues. Here the CDR3 DNA reads TGTGCCAGCAGTTTTCCTTATAATACCGGGGAGCTGTTTTTT. It codes for CASSFPYNTGELFF.

This sequence joins TRBV5-1 and TRBJ1-1; TRBD1 agrees at 7 bases. Germline CDR1 and CDR2: SGHRS and YFSETQ. The junction had 8 bases not matched to a gene; V was cut back by 3 bases and J by 0 bases. The length of the CDR3 is 16 residues. The CDR3 region has the DNA TGCGCCAGCAGCTCCAGGGGGATTCGGGTGAACACTGAAGCTTTCTTT. Translating gives CASSSRGIRVNTEAFF.

This sequence joins TRBV11-2 and TRBJ1-4; unclear D gene. CDR3 length equals 16 residues. From germline, CDR1 is SGHAT and CDR2 FQNNGV. Deletions cut 3 bases from V and 2 bases from J, with 13 bases between. The CDR3 DNA sequence: TGTGCCAGCAGCTTCGTCGGAGGTGCGACTAATGAAAAACTGTTTTTT. Amino acid sequence: CASSFVGGATNEKLFF. The full variable domain, its missing parts supplied by reference TRBV11-2 and TRBJ1-4, is EAGVAQSPRYKIIEKRQSVAFWCNPISGHATLYWYQQILGQGPKLLIQFQNNGVVDDSQLPKDRFSAERLKGVDSTLKIQPAKLEDSAVYLCASSFVGGATNEKLFFGSGTQLSVL.

This clone has only a few counts. The chain recombines TRBV2 with TRBJ1-5; 7 positions match TRBD1. The CDR3 runs 14 residues. From germline, CDR1 is SNHLY and CDR2 FYNNEI. Trimming cost V 6 bases and J 4 bases; bases outside gene matches: 6. The CDR3 here is CASSRETGNQPQHF. In nucleotides, the CDR3 is TGTGCCAGCAGCCGGGAGACAGGGAATCAGCCCCAGCATTTT. The full variable domain, rest sourced from reference TRBV2 and TRBJ1-5, is EPEVTQTPSHQVTQMGQEVILRCVPISNHLYFYWYRQILGQKVEFLVSFYNNEISEKSEIFDDQFSVERPDGSNFTLKIRSTKLEDSAMYFCASSRETGNQPQHFGDGTRLSIL.

V is TRBV5-1 and J is TRBJ2-5; 13 bases fit TRBD2. CDR1 SGHRS and CDR2 YFSETQ come from the germline V gene. The ends lost 0 bases at V and 3 bases at J; junction bases unmatched: 2. The CDR3 sequence is 16 residues long. CDR3 sequence: CASSLGGLAGEETQYF. The DNA for the CDR3 is TGCGCCAGCAGCTTGGGTGGACTAGCGGGAGAAGAGACCCAGTACTTC.

The chain is built from TRBV7-9 and TRBJ2-7, with 8 nucleotides matching TRBD2. The ends lost 8 bases at V and 2 bases at J; junction bases unmatched: 11. CDR3 size: 15 residues. Germline V gene sequence: CDR1 SEHNR, CDR2 FQNEAQ (reference sequence). The CDR3 nucleotides read TGTGCCAGCCAGTCTAGCGGGTCCTACACCTACGAGCAGTACTTC. It codes for CASQSSGSYTYEQYF.

This chain links TRBV15 with TRBJ2-3, with 10 bases fitting TRBD1. This CDR3 is built from 16 residues. With 0 bases clipped from V and 3 bases from J, the junction kept 3 bases outside the gene matches. CDR1 is LNHNV, CDR2 YYDKDF, per germline (reference sequence). CDR3 protein: CATSRDGGQGTDTQYF. The CDR3 bases are TGTGCCACCAGCAGAGATGGGGGACAGGGGACAGATACGCAGTATTTT.

Only one count was recorded for this clone. The chain carries TRBV6-5 and TRBJ2-2; D perhaps matches TRBD1 (5 bases). This CDR3 spans 14 amino acids. Germline-derived CDR1 and CDR2 are MNHEY and SVGAGI. The V end was cut by 2 bases, the J end by 7 bases, with 11 bases between. CDR3 sequence reads: CASSYVQVGGELFF. CDR3 in DNA: TGTGCCAGCAGTTACGTACAGGTTGGCGGGGAGCTGTTTTTT.

This chain links TRBV27 with TRBJ1-3, with 7 bases matching TRBD1. With V trimmed by 5 bases and J by 4 bases, 8 bases remained unmatched. The germline V gene has CDR1 MNHEY and CDR2 SMNVEV (reference sequence). This CDR3 has 15 amino acids. The CDR3, as DNA: TGTGCCAGCAGTACGCTTGACAGGGTAGGAAACACCATATATTTT. Protein sequence: CASSTLDRVGNTIYF.

V and J are TRBV3-1 (or the pseudogene TRBV3-2) and TRBJ2-3; 12 bases match TRBD2. Germline V CDR1 and CDR2: LGHDT, YNNKEL (reference sequence). V dropped 6 bases and J dropped 15; count of bases not matched to a gene: 7. The CDR3 contains 12 residues. CDR3 nucleotide sequence: TGTGCCAGCAGTTATCTAGCGGGGGGGCGCTATTTT. Its translation: CASSYLAGGRYF.

This chain connects TRBV20-1 to TRBJ2-5, with D tentatively TRBD2 (5 bases). The CDR3 sequence is 10 residues long. Trimming removed 8 bases from V and 5 bases from J, with 9 bases in between. The germline V gene has CDR1 DFQATT and CDR2 SNEGSKA (reference sequence). Written as DNA, the CDR3 is TGCAGTACCCGAGGGGAGACCCAGTACTTC. Amino acids: CSTRGETQYF.

The chain links TRBV2 to TRBJ2-2; a possible D gene is TRBD1 (6 bases). This CDR3 is built from 14 residues. Per germline, CDR1 SNHLY and CDR2 FYNNEI. V was trimmed by 4 bases and J by 2 bases, leaving 8 bases between them. CDR3 loop: CASSAQGNTGELFF. CDR3 DNA: TGTGCCAGCAGTGCACAGGGCAACACCGGGGAGCTGTTTTTT.

The chain joins TRBV5-1 to TRBJ2-1; 8 bases fit TRBD2. J lost 8 bases, V lost 2 bases, and 15 bases had no gene match. This CDR3 contains 17 residues. CDR1 and CDR2 (germline): SGHRS, YFSETQ. The CDR3 DNA sequence: TGCGCCAGCAGCTTTCAGACGGCGGGGGGCGGTGGCGATGAGCAGTTCTTC. Its translation: CASSFQTAGGGGDEQFF.

In regard to this clone: Within the sample, other DNA sequences also encode this same CDR3. V usage is TRBV7-2 and J usage is TRBJ2-7; possibly TRBD1 for D (5 bases). This CDR3 is 13 amino acids long. Germline V gives CDR1 SGHTA, CDR2 FQGNSA. Trimming took off 1 base at V and 2 bases at J, with 6 bases between the two ends. The CDR3 loop reads CASSLGGPYEQYF. The CDR3 DNA reads TGTGCCAGCAGCTTAGGGGGCCCCTACGAGCAGTACTTC. Full variable domain (outside the CDR3, taken from reference TRBV7-2 and TRBJ2-7): GAGVSQSPSNKVTEKGKDVELRCDPISGHTALYWYRQSLGQGLEFLIYFQGNSAPDKSGLPSDRFSAERTGGSVSTLTIQRTQQEDSAVYLCASSLGGPYEQYFGPGTRLTVT.

The V and J genes are TRBV11-2 and TRBJ2-2; no firm D call. Germline CDR1 reads SGHAT; CDR2 reads FQNNGV. CDR3 length: 14 residues. Trimming cost V 3 bases and J 4 bases, with 9 bases left between them. The CDR3 DNA is TGTGCCAGCAGCTTTTTGTCCAGCACCGGGGAGCTGTTTTTT. Protein sequence: CASSFLSSTGELFF.

The V and J genes are TRBV12-3 or TRBV12-4 and TRBJ2-5; 7 bases agree with TRBD2. Unmatched junction bases numbered 4, after V lost 3 bases and J lost 6 bases. There are 13 residues in the CDR3. The CDR3 loop reads CASSLTSKQTQYF. The CDR3, as DNA: TGTGCCAGCAGTTTGACTAGCAAACAGACCCAGTACTTC.

The CDR3 bases are TGCGCCAGCAGTGTCGGACTAGCGGTCGATAAAGATACGCAGTATTTT. Translated, it gives CASSVGLAVDKDTQYF. The chain employs TRBV10-1 and TRBJ2-3, with TRBD2 matching 10 bases. This CDR3 region has 16 residues. After removal of 4 bases from V and 5 bases from J, the junction contained 9 bases not matched to a gene. The germline gives CDR1 WNHNN, CDR2 SYGVQD (reference sequence).